One TCR beta chain is described in this entry. These data are taken from a study of technical replicates of blood from a few donors. The method was immunoSEQ multiplex PCR; TCRdb's version includes in-frame clones alone and lacks a portion of them. The table has some 74,000 clones, nearly 98% seen once. The sample consisted of T cells isolated from PBMCs. This clonotype was sampled from a human donor in good health.

Here the CDR3 reads CVTAGVVLMSNQPQHF. The CDR3 DNA reads as TGCGTCACAGCAGGGGTAGTTTTAATGAGCAATCAGCCCCAGCATTTT. This rearrangement joins TRBV10-1 to TRBJ1-5; a possible D gene is TRBD1 (6 bases). CDR3 size: 16 residues. Germline CDR1 and CDR2: WNHNN and SYGVQD (reference sequence).